The rows below give T cell receptor beta chains drawn from one sample of a study of Ad26.COV2.S vaccination and SARS-CoV-2 variants. This table comes from immunoSEQ multiplex PCR, and its TCRdb copy is limited to in-frame clones, with some not included. The sample includes roughly 510,000 clones, around 88% seen only once; the top ten take 13%. This sample comprised peripheral blood, obtained in a trial of Ad26.COV2.S vaccine versus placebo. Receptors were obtained from a person between 18 and 59 years old who received the Ad26.COV2.S COVID-19 vaccine or a placebo. Both conserved end residues are part of each CDR3.

j_gene,v_gene,CDR3aa
TRBJ1-2,TRBV30,CAWTGTGEGGYTF
TRBJ2-5,TRBV5-5,CASSKPGRQETQYF
TRBJ2-1,TRBV6-2/TRBV6-3,CASSPLGLAGGNEQFF
TRBJ1-4,TRBV28,CASSLFHPSDEKLFF
TRBJ2-1,TRBV19,CASTGLAYNEQFF
TRBJ2-1,TRBV24-1,CATSDPSSSHEQFF
TRBJ2-2,TRBV4-3,CASSQGHTAGELFF
TRBJ2-7,TRBV4-2,CASSQGSQYEQYF
TRBJ2-7,TRBV5-1,CASSLGLLAGESFGSYEQYF
TRBJ2-7,TRBV3-1/TRBV3-2,CASSQVPGGVLSYEQYF
TRBJ2-7,TRBV7-2,CASYGPGEAGGSYEQYF
TRBJ1-6,TRBV7-9,CASSLVGRGSPLHF
TRBJ1-1,TRBV10-3,CAISEHPGSPEAFF
TRBJ1-5,TRBV5-1,CASSLEQGWPQHF
TRBJ1-1,TRBV5-1,CASSSPNRAPPNTEAFF
TRBJ2-1,TRBV9,CASSVGEGEIQNEQFF
TRBJ2-7,TRBV7-9,CASSPGTGTLTYEQYF
TRBJ1-4,TRBV7-9,CASSLGTSGWDEKLFF
TRBJ1-2,TRBV9,CASSPRDPGGGYTF
TRBJ2-1,TRBV19,CASSMGVGSNEQFF
TRBJ2-1,TRBV2,CASSLAGLADSYNEQFF
TRBJ2-3,TRBV6-5,CASSLSDTQYF
TRBJ1-1,TRBV6-5,CASSYSRRDEAFF
TRBJ2-1,TRBV7-2,CASSPDRGSRNEQFF
TRBJ2-5,TRBV29-1,CSVLVGAGEETQYF
TRBJ1-2,TRBV27,CASSLGTGAFNYGYTF
TRBJ1-2,TRBV16,CASSPQVLRGYTF
TRBJ2-5,TRBV3-1/TRBV3-2,CASSQDCAGPQETQYF
TRBJ2-1,TRBV5-1,CASSFTGTGLVNEQFF
TRBJ2-7,TRBV7-8,CASSLAKTSGTSYEQYF
TRBJ2-1,TRBV5-1,CASSSNPRLAVSYNEQFF
TRBJ2-5,TRBV5-6,CASSPMRETQYF
TRBJ1-2,TRBV4-1,CASSQEFIGLGYTF
TRBJ2-7,TRBV5-4,CASSRRENYEQYF
TRBJ1-2,TRBV6-1,CASSEAGSYGYTF
TRBJ2-1,TRBV19,CATGLADYNEQFF
TRBJ2-5,TRBV28,CASSVGGRRGETQYF
TRBJ2-7,TRBV15,CATSRDLGGYEQYF
TRBJ1-1,TRBV19,CASKGQGLAESTEAFF
TRBJ1-4,TRBV12-3/TRBV12-4,CASRGQGSEKLFF
TRBJ1-1,TRBV19,CASSHRGAEAFF